This T cell receptor (beta chain) was identified in a study of T cell responses to AZD1222 COVID-19 vaccine. Broader study findings: Vaccine-associated CD4 TCRs ranged over spike, dominating at 160-218 and 743-854. The breadth and depth of Spike-specific TCRs increased once two AZD1222 doses had been given. Baseline antibody screening turned up just a handful of seropositive AZD1222 recipients. In the spike-specific TCR repertoire, nearly half reportedly target unmutated variant regions.

As to this clone: Antigen specificity is unknown.

Sequencing was performed with immunoSEQ multiplex PCR; in TCRdb, only in-frame clones are kept and a portion is missing. The table lists approximately 60,000 clones, less than 90% of them singletons. V gave up 11 bases and J gave up 1 base; unmatched junction bases: 13. The CDR3 extends over 15 amino acids. CDR1 is ENHRY, CDR2 SYGVKD, per germline. Sample: peripheral blood, taken on day 0 of AZD1222 vaccination. The genes are TRBV10-3 and TRBJ1-1, with 7 bases lining up with TRBD1. The sequence came from an adult in good health. The CDR3, as DNA: TGTGCCGTGACGGGACAGCTTAATCGGAACACTGAAGCTTTCTTT. Translating it yields CAVTGQLNRNTEAFF.